The T cell receptor (beta chain) under discussion was sequenced for a study of T cell clonality in common variable immunodeficiency (dated by TCRdb to the mid-2010s). Overall study outcomes, separate from this receptor: Increased TCRbeta clonality was found in CVID subjects compared with healthy controls (t-test p = 0.018), with the increase being most characteristic of about a third of subjects. According to the authors, figuring out what caused the increased clonality in CVID would require sequencing the repertoires of T cell subpopulations. Fewer TCRbeta clones were shared among CVID subjects than among healthy controls (p < 0.0001). Reportedly, TCRbeta sequences from CVID had fewer deletions and N-nucleotide insertions, and highly modified clones with 13 or more V deletions were absent from CVID. Correlations of repertoire features with clinical complications were constrained by heterogeneity among patients within the CVID cohort. Although equal DNA input was used, an average of about 85,000 unique sequences per sample was obtained for controls, compared with some 30,000 for CVID samples.

Trimming takes 4 bases off V and 1 base off J; junction bases not matched to a gene: 6. The CDR3, cysteine through phenylalanine, is 15 amino acids long. Of the CDR3's DNA, 36 bases were read; they are in frame from base 1. Taken from the germline V gene, the CDR1 and CDR2 loops are SGHDN and FVKESK. Most of the CVID patients and most of the healthy controls were of Caucasian heritage. Heparinized peripheral whole blood samples of about 4.5 to 9 ml were obtained from each donor. Genomic DNA from adults with common variable immune deficiency (CVID) and from healthy adult controls was used to sequence TCRbeta CDR3 repertoires. A total of roughly 22 healthy adult volunteers (about 12 female and some 10 male; age range roughly 20 to 66 years, mean age around 31) were included in the control group. Diluted blood was density-centrifuged over Hypaque 1077 or Ficoll-Paque to isolate peripheral blood mononuclear cells. Genomic DNA was obtained from unsorted mononuclear cells through either Qiagen column purification or a centrifugation-based method.

This clone was counted ten times or more. This clone's antigen is unknown. The CDR3 end lies 3 residues beyond the end of the read and is filled in from the germline J gene. For sequencing input, CVID and control samples contributed equivalent amounts of genomic DNA. For every sample, a 60 bp segment covering the rearranged TCRbeta CDR3 region was amplified and then sequenced. TCRbeta amplification used the immunoSEQ assay, a bias-corrected multiplex PCR with high-throughput sequencing. Turning to the authors' computational methods: Every unique nucleotide sequence counted as a clone and was annotated with V, D and J genes, copy number and frequency. Sequences were labeled productive if in frame, and non-productive if out of frame or containing stop codons. As previously described, clonality was calculated on the basis of Shannon's entropy. Mean CDR3 Kyte-Doolittle hydropathy was derived from the predicted amino acid sequences of productive clones. The R hclust function was used to hierarchically cluster scaled V gene usage with Manhattan distance and complete linkage. Sharing of clones by CDR3 amino acid sequence was evaluated by resampling 12 repertoires per group over 100 rounds. Repertoires were searched for roughly 63 published EBV-specific and around 230 published CMV-specific TCRbeta sequences. A couple of CVID samples yielding fewer than 10,000 sequences were excluded from analysis, leaving under 45 CVID repertoires. Not all clones reach the TCRdb copy of this immuneACCESS table, which keeps in-frame sequences only. Checked studies attribute under half of the gap to unresolved V genes and leave the rest unexplained. V and J calls plus clone size are reproduced from that table; the DNA served to infer D and trimming. This sample holds more than 30,000 clones in total, without any singletons. More than 2.5% of the sample rests with the top ten.

What was sequenced was peripheral blood mononuclear cells. The sequence links TRBV14 to TRBJ2-7; the junction holds 8 bases that match TRBD1. The receptor was isolated from a person aged 18-69 years in good health. The encoded CDR3 is CASSRTGSGSYEQYF. Incomplete CDR3 DNA: TGTGCCAGCAGCCGGACAGGGAGTGGATCCTACGAG.